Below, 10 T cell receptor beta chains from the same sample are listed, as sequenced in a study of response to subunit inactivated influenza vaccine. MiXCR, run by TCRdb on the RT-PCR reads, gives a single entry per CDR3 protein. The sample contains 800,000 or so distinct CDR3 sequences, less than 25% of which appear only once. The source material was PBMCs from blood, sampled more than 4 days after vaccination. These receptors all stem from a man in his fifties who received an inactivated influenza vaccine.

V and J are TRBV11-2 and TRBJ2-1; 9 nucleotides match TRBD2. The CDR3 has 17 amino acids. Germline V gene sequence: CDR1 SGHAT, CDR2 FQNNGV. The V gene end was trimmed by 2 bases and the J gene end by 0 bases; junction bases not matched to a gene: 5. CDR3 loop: CASSLPSGTGSYNEQFF. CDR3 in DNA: TGTGCCAGCAGCTTACCTAGCGGGACGGGCTCCTACAATGAGCAGTTCTTC.

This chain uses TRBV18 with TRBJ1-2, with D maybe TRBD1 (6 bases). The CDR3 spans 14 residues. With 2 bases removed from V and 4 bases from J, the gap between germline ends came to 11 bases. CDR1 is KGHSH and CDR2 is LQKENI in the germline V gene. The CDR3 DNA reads TGTGCCAGCTCACCATCCCAGGGGACCTATGGCTACACCTTC. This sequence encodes CASSPSQGTYGYTF.

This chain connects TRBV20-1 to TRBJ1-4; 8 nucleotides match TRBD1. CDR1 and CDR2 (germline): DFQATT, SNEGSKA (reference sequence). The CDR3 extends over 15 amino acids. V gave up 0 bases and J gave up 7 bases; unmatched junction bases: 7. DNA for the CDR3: TGCAGTGCTAGAGATCTCTCAGGGGGCGGTGAAAAACTGTTTTTT. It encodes CSARDLSGGGEKLFF.

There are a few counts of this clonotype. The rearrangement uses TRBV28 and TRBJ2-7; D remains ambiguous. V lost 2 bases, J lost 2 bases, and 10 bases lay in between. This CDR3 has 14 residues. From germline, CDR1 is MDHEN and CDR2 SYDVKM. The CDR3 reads CASSLTPAPYEQYF. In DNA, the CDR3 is TGTGCCAGCAGTTTAACCCCCGCTCCCTACGAGCAGTACTTC.

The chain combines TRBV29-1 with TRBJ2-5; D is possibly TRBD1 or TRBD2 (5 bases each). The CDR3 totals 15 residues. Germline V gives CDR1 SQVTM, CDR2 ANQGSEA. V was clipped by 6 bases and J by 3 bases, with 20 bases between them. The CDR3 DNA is TGCAGCGTGAAAAAAACCGGGACGCCCGAAGAGACCCAGTACTTC. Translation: CSVKKTGTPEETQYF.

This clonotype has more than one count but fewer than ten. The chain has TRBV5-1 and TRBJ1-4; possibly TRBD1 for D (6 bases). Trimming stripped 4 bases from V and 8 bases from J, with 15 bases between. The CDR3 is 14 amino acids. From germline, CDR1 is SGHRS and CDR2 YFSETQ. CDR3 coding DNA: TGCGCCAGCAGCCTACGACAGGCTAGCGAAAAACTGTTTTTT. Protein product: CASSLRQASEKLFF.

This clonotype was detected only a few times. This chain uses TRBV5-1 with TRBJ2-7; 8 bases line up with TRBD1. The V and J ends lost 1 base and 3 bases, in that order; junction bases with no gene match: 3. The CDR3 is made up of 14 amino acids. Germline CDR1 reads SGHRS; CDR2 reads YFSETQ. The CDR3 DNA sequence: TGCGCCAGCAGCTTGTACGGACAGGGCTACGAGCAGTACTTC. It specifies CASSLYGQGYEQYF.

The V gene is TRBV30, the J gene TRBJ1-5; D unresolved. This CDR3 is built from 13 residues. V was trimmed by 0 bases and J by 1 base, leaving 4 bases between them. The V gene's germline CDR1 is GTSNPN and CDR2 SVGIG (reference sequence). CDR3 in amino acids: CAWSVESNQPQHF. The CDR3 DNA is TGTGCCTGGAGTGTGGAGAGCAATCAGCCCCAGCATTTT.

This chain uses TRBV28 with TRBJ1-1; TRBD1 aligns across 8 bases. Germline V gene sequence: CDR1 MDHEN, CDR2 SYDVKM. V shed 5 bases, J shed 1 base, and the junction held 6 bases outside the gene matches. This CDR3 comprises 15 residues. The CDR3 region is CASSLQGAQNTEAFF. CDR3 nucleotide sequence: TGTGCCAGCAGTCTTCAGGGGGCGCAGAACACTGAAGCTTTCTTT.

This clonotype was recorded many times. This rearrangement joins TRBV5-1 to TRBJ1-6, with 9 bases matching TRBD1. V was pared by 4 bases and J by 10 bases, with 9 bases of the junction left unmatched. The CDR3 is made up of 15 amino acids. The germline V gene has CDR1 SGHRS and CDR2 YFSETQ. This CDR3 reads CASSLKGQGSSPLHF. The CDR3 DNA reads TGCGCCAGCAGCCTAAAGGGACAGGGCAGCTCACCCCTCCACTTT.